Presented here are 28 T cell receptor beta chains from one specimen sequenced in a study of T and B cells in COVID-19 patients. Blood genomic DNA input for TRB amplification was roughly 230-550 ng. TRB rearrangements were amplified by multiplex PCR with BIOMED2 TRB-A/B primers. MiXCR, applied by TCRdb to the multiplex PCR reads, yields one record per CDR3 protein. The data show under 20,000 distinct CDR3 sequences, roughly 28% seen once. The sequenced sample consisted of blood. Every receptor here comes from a human donor who had recovered from COVID-19.

The CDR3 bases are TGTGCCAGCAGTGTAGTGCGTACCACCGGGGAGCTGTTTTTT. Translating it yields CASSVVRTTGELFF. The chain has TRBV2 and TRBJ2-2; no clear D gene. Germline-derived CDR1 and CDR2 are SNHLY and FYNNEI. V lost 4 bases to trimming and J lost 4 bases, with 10 bases between them. CDR3 size: 14 residues.

This clonotype was seen a handful of times. The DNA of the CDR3 is TGTGCCAGCTCACCAGGTGCGGGTCGTGAAAAACTGTTTTTT. This sequence encodes CASSPGAGREKLFF. V usage is TRBV18 and J usage is TRBJ1-4; D is ambiguous. Germline CDR1 and CDR2: KGHSH and LQKENI. The CDR3 is made up of 14 amino acids. Trimming stripped 2 bases from V and 7 bases from J, with 11 bases between. Full variable domain (outside the CDR3, taken from reference TRBV18 and TRBJ1-4): NAGVMQNPRHLVRRRGQEARLRCSPMKGHSHVYWYRQLPEEGLKFMVYLQKENIIDESGMPKERFSAEFPKEGPSILRIQQVVRGDSAAYFCASSPGAGREKLFFGSGTQLSVL.

This sequence joins TRBV5-1 and TRBJ1-2; no firm D call. V shed 0 bases and J shed 4 bases, with 10 bases lying between them. CDR3 length equals 14 residues. Germline CDR1 SGHRS, CDR2 YFSETQ. In nucleotides, the CDR3 is TGCGCCAGCAGCTTGGGGGGTATGGGCTATGGCTACACCTTC. Protein: CASSLGGMGYGYTF.

This chain joins TRBV19 and TRBJ2-7, with D possibly TRBD1 on 6 matching bases. The CDR3 runs to 13 residues. The V gene's germline CDR1 is LNHDA and CDR2 SQIVND (reference sequence). V lost 4 bases and J 3 bases, leaving 10 bases between the germline ends. The CDR3 reads CASSTTGNYEQYF. The CDR3 DNA follows: TGTGCCAGTAGTACCACAGGGAACTACGAGCAGTACTTC.

This clonotype came up many times. V usage is TRBV19 and J usage is TRBJ1-2; no reliable D call. Germline lookup yields CDR1 LNHDA and CDR2 SQIVND (reference sequence). The V and J ends lost 7 bases and 3 bases respectively, with 15 bases between them. The CDR3 contains 14 residues. In DNA, the CDR3 is TGTGCCAGTACATTGCCCGGGCAAGACTATGGCTACACCTTC. Translation: CASTLPGQDYGYTF.

This clonotype was recorded many times. The chain combines TRBV27 with TRBJ2-2; 8 nucleotides align to TRBD1. Germline V CDR1 and CDR2: MNHEY, SMNVEV (reference sequence). V lost 6 bases to trimming and J lost 0 bases; unmatched junction nucleotides: 6. The CDR3 loop spans 16 amino acids. The CDR3 region has the DNA TGTGCCAGCAGCACCACAGGGGGGCCGAACACCGGGGAGCTGTTTTTT. Amino acid sequence: CASSTTGGPNTGELFF.

The V and J genes are TRBV11-1 and TRBJ2-1; 11 nucleotides align to TRBD2. The length of the CDR3 is 16 residues. From germline, CDR1 is SGHAT and CDR2 FQDESV (reference sequence). With 5 bases clipped from V and 1 base from J, the junction kept 4 bases outside the gene matches. CDR3 DNA: TGTGCCAGCAGCCCCGGGACTAGCGGATCCTACAATGAGCAGTTCTTC. Its protein is CASSPGTSGSYNEQFF.

The sample holds many counts of this clonotype. V usage is TRBV5-6 and J usage is TRBJ2-3, with TRBD2 matching 7 bases. Trimming took 1 base from V and 2 from J; bases not matched to a gene: 7. Germline loops: CDR1 SGHDT, CDR2 YYEEEE. This CDR3 region has 16 residues. CDR3 amino acids: CASSLYPAGPTDTQYF. The CDR3 bases are TGTGCCAGCAGCTTGTACCCAGCGGGGCCCACAGATACGCAGTATTTT.

The chain employs TRBV11-3 and TRBJ1-2; D is unresolved. The CDR3 runs to 15 residues. The germline V gene encodes CDR1 SGHNT and CDR2 YENEEA. V was clipped by 4 bases and J by 2 bases, with 14 bases between them. The CDR3 protein is CASSSGRVTNYGYTF. The CDR3 region has the DNA TGTGCCAGCAGCTCCGGAAGGGTGACGAACTATGGCTACACCTTC.

The chain combines TRBV12-3 or TRBV12-4 with TRBJ2-3; TRBD2 agrees at 7 bases. The CDR3 totals 15 residues. The J segment lost 2 bases and the V segment lost 5 bases, leaving 7 bases of the junction unmatched. The CDR3 nucleotides read TGTGCCAGCAGTCTGAGCGGGGTAGCCACAGATACGCAGTATTTT. Its protein is CASSLSGVATDTQYF.

In its sample, this clonotype was seen many times. For the CDR3, the DNA is TGTGCCAGCAGCTTTACTCAGGGTTCCTACGAGCAGTACTTC. This codes for CASSFTQGSYEQYF. The V and J genes are TRBV11-1 and TRBJ2-7, with D perhaps TRBD1 (5 bases). Germline V lookup: CDR1 SGHAT, CDR2 FQDESV (reference sequence). This CDR3 has 14 residues. The ends were cut back, 3 bases at V and 1 base at J, with 10 bases in the middle.

This rearrangement joins TRBV6-6 to TRBJ1-1, with 7 bases identical to TRBD1. Losses at the gene ends were 5 bases for V and 1 base for J; bases not matched to a gene: 4. The germline CDR1 and CDR2 sequences are MNHNY and SVGAGI (reference sequence). This CDR3 contains 14 residues. The CDR3 protein is CASSDRAGNTEAFF. DNA for the CDR3: TGTGCCAGCAGTGACAGGGCGGGGAACACTGAAGCTTTCTTT.

This clonotype was counted a few times. The chain is built from TRBV7-6 and TRBJ2-3, with D hard to call. Per germline, CDR1 SGHVS and CDR2 FNYEAQ. V was clipped by 3 bases and J by 10 bases, with 8 bases between them. This CDR3 is 11 amino acids long. CDR3: CASSFQNSQYF. Written as DNA, the CDR3 is TGTGCCAGCAGCTTCCAAAACTCGCAGTATTTT.

This clonotype is categorized as medium-sized (0.01 to 0.1%). The CDR3 DNA follows: TGTGCCAGCAGACAGGGTGCGACAGGCTACACCTTC. Its translation: CASRQGATGYTF. The chain has TRBV27 and TRBJ1-2; D might be TRBD1 (6 bases). This CDR3 comprises 12 residues. Germline V gene sequence: CDR1 MNHEY, CDR2 SMNVEV (reference sequence). Trimming cost V 6 bases and J 8 bases, with 13 bases left between them.

This clonotype was counted many times. The CDR3 DNA follows: TGTGCCAGCAGCTGGAGGGGGGCCACAGATACGCAGTATTTT. It encodes CASSWRGATDTQYF. The chain carries TRBV5-6 and TRBJ2-3; D possibly uses TRBD1 or TRBD2 (6 bases each). The CDR3 runs 14 residues. Trimming cost V 3 bases and J 2 bases, with 10 bases left between them. Germline CDR1 SGHDT, CDR2 YYEEEE. Full variable domain (outside the CDR3, taken from reference TRBV5-6 and TRBJ2-3): DAGVTQSPTHLIKTRGQQVTLRCSPKSGHDTVSWYQQALGQGPQFIFQYYEEEERQRGNFPDRFSGHQFPNYSSELNVNALLLGDSALYLCASSWRGATDTQYFGPGTRLTVL.

This clonotype has a count of ten or more. V usage is TRBV6-6 and J usage is TRBJ2-7; 8 bases are a match to TRBD1. Germline lookup yields CDR1 MNHNY and CDR2 SVGAGI (reference sequence). J lost 5 bases, V lost 6 bases, and 9 bases had no gene match. The CDR3 covers 14 residues. The CDR3 reads CASRPQGARDEQYF. CDR3 DNA sequence: TGTGCCAGCAGGCCCCAGGGGGCTCGGGACGAGCAGTACTTC.

Ten or more counts support this clonotype. This sequence joins TRBV7-6 and TRBJ1-6; D is undetermined. Per the germline V gene, CDR1 is SGHVS and CDR2 is FNYEAQ. This CDR3 has 13 amino acids. V shed 5 bases and J shed 8 bases, with 10 bases lying between them. In DNA form, the CDR3 reads TGTGCCAGCAGCCCGTCCGGGGATTCACCCCTCCACTTT. Translating it yields CASSPSGDSPLHF.

About this clonotype: Since a much larger clone is just one base distant, this may be a read error. The rearrangement links TRBV6-6 to TRBJ1-1; D is unresolved. CDR1 and CDR2 (germline): MNHNY, SVGAGI (reference sequence). Trimming took 4 bases from V and 0 from J, leaving 9 bases between them. CDR3 length: 14 amino acids. CDR3 in DNA: TGTGCCAGCAGTTCCACAAGCATGAACACTGAAGCTTTCTTT. Translating it yields CASSSTSMNTEAFF.

In this sample, this clonotype turned up a few times. This chain links TRBV5-1 with TRBJ2-3; perhaps TRBD2 as D (7 bases). The CDR3 is 17 residues long. The ends were cut back, 0 bases at V and 5 bases at J, with 19 bases in the middle. Germline V gene sequence: CDR1 SGHRS, CDR2 YFSETQ. The CDR3 sequence is CASSLAYSGGGEDTQYF. In nucleotides, the CDR3 is TGCGCCAGCAGCTTGGCCTATTCTGGGGGGGGCGAAGATACGCAGTATTTT.

This clonotype was detected only a few times. The rearrangement joins TRBV6-2 or TRBV6-3 to TRBJ2-5; D not certain. V lost 7 bases and J lost 4, with 16 bases in between. The germline gives CDR1 MNHEY, CDR2 SVGEGT. This CDR3 contains 14 residues. The CDR3 DNA sequence: TGTGCCAGCAATAACCCTCGCTGGGGAGAGACCCAGTACTTC. It specifies CASNNPRWGETQYF.

This sequence joins TRBV7-9 and TRBJ1-4; D remains unclear. V lost 5 bases to trimming and J lost 5 bases, with 9 bases between them. This CDR3 contains 13 residues. Germline V CDR1 and CDR2: SEHNR, FQNEAQ (reference sequence). DNA of the CDR3: TGTGCCAGCAGCGGCTCGTTCAATGAAAAACTGTTTTTT. The encoded protein is CASSGSFNEKLFF.

This clonotype appeared many times. The rearrangement joins TRBV6-5 to TRBJ2-1; D is unresolved. This CDR3 is built from 13 residues. Germline V lookup: CDR1 MNHEY, CDR2 SVGAGI. V lost 7 bases to trimming and J lost 9 bases, with 16 bases between them. CDR3 amino acids: CASTPGAISEQFF. Here the CDR3 DNA reads TGTGCCAGCACCCCCGGCGCGATTAGTGAGCAGTTCTTC.

This clonotype was seen many times. The J gene is TRBJ2-7, the V gene TRBV27; 10 positions agree with TRBD1. This CDR3 contains 14 residues. The germline CDR1 and CDR2 sequences are MNHEY and SMNVEV (reference sequence). The J segment lost 2 bases and the V segment lost 2 bases, leaving 0 bases of the junction unmatched. The CDR3 here is CASSLGQGAYEQYF. The CDR3 DNA sequence: TGTGCCAGCAGTTTAGGACAGGGGGCCTACGAGCAGTACTTC.

V gene TRBV14 combines with J gene TRBJ1-6; TRBD1 is a possible D gene (6 bases). Trimming cost V 6 bases and J 7 bases, with 16 bases left between them. CDR1 is SGHDN and CDR2 is FVKESK in the germline V gene. This CDR3 region has 15 residues. CDR3 nucleotide sequence: TGTGCCAGCAGTCCTTATGTGGGGGGCAATTCACCCCTCCACTTT. Translating gives CASSPYVGGNSPLHF.

This clonotype was seen at least ten times. This chain uses TRBV27 with TRBJ1-1; possibly TRBD1 for D (5 bases). The CDR3 is made up of 14 amino acids. Trimming left V 7 bases short and J 3 bases short, with 15 bases between. CDR1 is MNHEY and CDR2 is SMNVEV in the germline V gene (reference sequence). CDR3 coding DNA: TGTGCCAGCATGGCCGGACGGGGGGACACTGAAGCTTTCTTT. Translation: CASMAGRGDTEAFF.

J is TRBJ2-2 and V is TRBV6-2 or TRBV6-3, with a possible D match to TRBD2 (5 bases). The V and J ends lost 2 bases and 4 bases respectively, with 11 bases between them. The CDR3 extends over 15 amino acids. Germline CDR1 and CDR2: MNHEY and SVGEGT. Written as DNA, the CDR3 is TGTGCCAGCAGTTACGGAGCGGACCCCACCGGGGAGCTGTTTTTT. Translating it yields CASSYGADPTGELFF.

CDR3 protein: CASSQALAGGSGEQFF. The DNA of the CDR3 is TGTGCCAGCAGCCAAGCCCTAGCGGGGGGCTCGGGTGAGCAGTTCTTC. The chain couples TRBV4-2 to TRBJ2-1, with 11 bases lining up with TRBD2. CDR3 length: 16 residues. Germline trimming cut 1 base from V and 9 bases from J; bases unmatched to any gene: 8. Germline V gives CDR1 LGHNA, CDR2 YNFKEQ.

This clonotype was counted many times. The chain carries TRBV27 and TRBJ1-5; a weak D match, TRBD1 (6 bases). The V and J ends lost 5 bases and 4 bases respectively, with 18 bases between them. The CDR3 extends over 16 amino acids. From germline, CDR1 is MNHEY and CDR2 SMNVEV (reference sequence). As DNA, the CDR3 is TGTGCCAGCAGTATCTCCTGGACAGCTAGTAATCAGCCCCAGCATTTT. Protein product: CASSISWTASNQPQHF.